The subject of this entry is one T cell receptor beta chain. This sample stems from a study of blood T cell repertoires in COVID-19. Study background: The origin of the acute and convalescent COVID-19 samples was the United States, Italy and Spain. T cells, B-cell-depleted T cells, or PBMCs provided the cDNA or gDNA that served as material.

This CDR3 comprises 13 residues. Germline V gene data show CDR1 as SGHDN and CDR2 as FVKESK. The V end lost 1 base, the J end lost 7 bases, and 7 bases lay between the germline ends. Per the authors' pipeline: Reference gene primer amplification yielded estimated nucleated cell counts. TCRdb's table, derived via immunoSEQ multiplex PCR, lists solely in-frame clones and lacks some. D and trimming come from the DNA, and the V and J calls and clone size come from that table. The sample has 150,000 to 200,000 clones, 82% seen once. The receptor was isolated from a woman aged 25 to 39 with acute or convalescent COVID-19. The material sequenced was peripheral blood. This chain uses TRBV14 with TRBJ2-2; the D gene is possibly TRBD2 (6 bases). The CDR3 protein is CASSQVGGGELFF. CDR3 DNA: TGTGCCAGCAGCCAAGTCGGGGGCGGGGAGCTGTTTTTT.